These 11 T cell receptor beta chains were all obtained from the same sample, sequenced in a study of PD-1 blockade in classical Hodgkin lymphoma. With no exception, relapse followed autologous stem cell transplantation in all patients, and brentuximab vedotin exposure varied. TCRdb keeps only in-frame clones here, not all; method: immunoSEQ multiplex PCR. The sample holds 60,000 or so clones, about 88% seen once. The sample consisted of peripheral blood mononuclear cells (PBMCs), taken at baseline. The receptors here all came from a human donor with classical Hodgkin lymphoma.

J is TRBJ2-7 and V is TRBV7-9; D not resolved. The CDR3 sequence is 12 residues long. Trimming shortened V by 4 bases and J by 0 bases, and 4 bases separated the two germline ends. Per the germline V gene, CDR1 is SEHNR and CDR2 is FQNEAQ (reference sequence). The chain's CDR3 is CASSWISYEQYF. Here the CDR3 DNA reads TGTGCCAGCAGCTGGATCTCCTACGAGCAGTACTTC.

CDR3: CASSGGSGPRTDTQYF. The CDR3 DNA reads as TGTGCCAGCTCAGGGGGTAGCGGACCGCGGACAGATACGCAGTATTTT. V gene TRBV18 combines with J gene TRBJ2-3; D may be TRBD2 (6 bases). The V gene lost 5 bases and the J gene lost 3 bases, with 18 bases spanning the gap. In germline, CDR1 is KGHSH, CDR2 LQKENI. CDR3 length: 16 amino acids.

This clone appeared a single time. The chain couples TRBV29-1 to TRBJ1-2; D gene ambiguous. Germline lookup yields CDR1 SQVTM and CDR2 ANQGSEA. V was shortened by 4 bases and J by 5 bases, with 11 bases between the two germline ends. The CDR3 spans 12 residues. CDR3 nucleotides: TGCAGCGTTGGGACGTCTGATTATGGCTACACCTTC. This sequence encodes CSVGTSDYGYTF. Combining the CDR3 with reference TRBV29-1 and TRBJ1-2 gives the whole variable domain SAVISQKPSRDICQRGTSLTIQCQVDSQVTMMFWYRQQPGQSLTLIATANQGSEATYESGFVIDKFPISRPNLTFSTLTVSNMSPEDSSIYLCSVGTSDYGYTFGSGTRLTVV.

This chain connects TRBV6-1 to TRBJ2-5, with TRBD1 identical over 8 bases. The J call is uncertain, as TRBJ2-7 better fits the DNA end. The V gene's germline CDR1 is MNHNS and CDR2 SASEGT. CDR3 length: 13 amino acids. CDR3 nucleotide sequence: TGTGCCTGCCACAGGGGGTCCTCCTACGAGCAGTACTTC. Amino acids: CACHRGSSYEQYF.

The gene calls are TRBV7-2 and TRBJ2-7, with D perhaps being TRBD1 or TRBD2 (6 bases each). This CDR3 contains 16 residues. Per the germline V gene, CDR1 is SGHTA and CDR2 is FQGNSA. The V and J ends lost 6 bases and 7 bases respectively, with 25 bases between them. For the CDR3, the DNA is TGTGCCAGCAGTCTCGGGGGCAGGAGGATTCCGGGGGAGCAGTACTTC. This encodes CASSLGGRRIPGEQYF.

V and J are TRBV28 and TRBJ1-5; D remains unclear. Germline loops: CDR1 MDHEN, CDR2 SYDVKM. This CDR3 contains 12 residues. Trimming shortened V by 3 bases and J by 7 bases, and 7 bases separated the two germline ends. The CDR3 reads CASSFAGQPQHF. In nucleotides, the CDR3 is TGTGCCAGCAGTTTCGCGGGACAGCCCCAGCATTTT. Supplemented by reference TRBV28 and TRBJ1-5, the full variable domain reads DVKVTQSSRYLVKRTGEKVFLECVQDMDHENMFWYRQDPGLGLRLIYFSYDVKMKEKGDIPEGYSVSREKKERFSLILESASTNQTSMYLCASSFAGQPQHFGDGTRLSIL.

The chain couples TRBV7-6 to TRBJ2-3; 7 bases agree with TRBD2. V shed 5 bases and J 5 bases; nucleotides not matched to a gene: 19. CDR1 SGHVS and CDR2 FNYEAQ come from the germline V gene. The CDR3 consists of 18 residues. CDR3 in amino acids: CASSIRAGTTPSGDTQYF. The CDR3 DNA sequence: TGTGCCAGCAGCATCCGAGCCGGGACTACCCCTAGCGGAGATACGCAGTATTTT.

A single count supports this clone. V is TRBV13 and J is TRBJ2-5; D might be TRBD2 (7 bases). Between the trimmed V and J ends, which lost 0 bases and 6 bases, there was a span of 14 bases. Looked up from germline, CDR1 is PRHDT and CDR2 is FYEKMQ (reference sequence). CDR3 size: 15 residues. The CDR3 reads CASSLGGGATKTQYF. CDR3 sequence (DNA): TGTGCCAGCAGCTTAGGTGGGGGGGCGACGAAGACCCAGTACTTC.

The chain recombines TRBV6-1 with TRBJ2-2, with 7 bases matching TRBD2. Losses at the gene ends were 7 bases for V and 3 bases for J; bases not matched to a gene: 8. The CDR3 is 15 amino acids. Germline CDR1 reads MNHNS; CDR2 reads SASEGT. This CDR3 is CASTVLLADTGELFF. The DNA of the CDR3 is TGTGCCAGCACCGTACTCCTAGCGGACACCGGGGAGCTGTTTTTT.

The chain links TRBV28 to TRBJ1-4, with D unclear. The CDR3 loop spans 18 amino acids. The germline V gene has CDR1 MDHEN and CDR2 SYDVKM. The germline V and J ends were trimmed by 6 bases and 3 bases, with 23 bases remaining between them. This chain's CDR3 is CASSPVGSSRAPNEKLFF. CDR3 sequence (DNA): TGTGCCAGCAGCCCAGTGGGTTCGTCCCGCGCTCCTAATGAAAAACTGTTTTTT.

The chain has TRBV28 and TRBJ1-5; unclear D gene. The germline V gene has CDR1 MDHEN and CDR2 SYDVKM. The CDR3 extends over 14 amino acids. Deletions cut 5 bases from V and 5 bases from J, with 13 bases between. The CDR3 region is CASSVRTLHQPQHF. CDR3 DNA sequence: TGTGCCAGCAGTGTCCGGACCCTTCATCAGCCCCAGCATTTT.